The clone carrying this T cell receptor (beta chain) appeared many times. Antigen: not known. CDR1 and CDR2 (germline): SGHTA, FQGTGA. This CDR3 comprises 15 residues. Trimming stripped 5 bases from V and 4 bases from J, with 14 bases between. The data derive from a study of T-cell reconstitution after alpha-beta-depleted transplantation in children. General study points: Several hundred rapidly expanded clones from non-depleted graft cells reportedly supplied alpha-beta T cells about two months post-transplant. There were some patients whose high TCRbeta diversity at day 60 came from surviving recipient T cells and thymic progenitors. One year post-transplant, T-cell counts and diversity were largely derived from T cells produced anew.

TCRbeta library construction was performed incorporating unique molecular identifiers. TCRdb re-called the PCR reads through MiXCR, storing one row per CDR3 protein. Of approximately 300,000 distinct CDR3 sequences in the sample, almost 8% were seen once. The chain has TRBV7-3 and TRBJ2-2, with a possible D match to TRBD1 (5 bases). Source: peripheral blood, taken 360 days after TCRalphabeta/CD19-depleted stem cell transplant. The source of this sequence is a female patient aged 2-10 years who had a stem cell transplant for Fanconi anemia, so the T cells may come from the graft donor. CDR3 bases: TGTGCCAGCAGCCCCGGACACCCGAGCACCGGGGAGCTGTTTTTT. As protein: CASSPGHPSTGELFF.